This T cell receptor (beta chain) was profiled in a study of blood T cell repertoires in COVID-19. Study background: Donors in the United States, Italy and Spain gave samples during acute or convalescent COVID-19.

Per the germline V gene, CDR1 is MNHEY and CDR2 is SMNVEV (reference sequence). V lost 4 bases, J lost 2 bases, and 11 bases lay in between. This CDR3 comprises 14 residues. Method: immunoSEQ multiplex PCR; TCRdb's copy keeps in-frame clones and lacks some. The table shows roughly 200,000 clones, with about 87% occurring only once. This clone was recorded only once. The chain uses TRBV27 and TRBJ2-5; TRBD1 might be the D (6 bases). This TCR came from a man aged 60 to 69 who had recovered from COVID-19. Sequenced input: peripheral blood. DNA of the CDR3: TGTGCCAGCAGTTCGACCCAGGGGCAAGAGACCCAGTACTTC. It codes for CASSSTQGQETQYF.